The 14 T cell receptor beta chains reported below all come from one sample, sequenced in a study of T cell responses to AZD1222 COVID-19 vaccine. The protocol was immunoSEQ multiplex PCR, while the TCRdb copy is restricted to in-frame clones and leaves out a portion. The sample lists approximately 150,000 clones, approximately 92% occurring once. Sequences were derived from peripheral blood, sampled on day 0 of AZD1222 vaccination. The receptor source for this set is an adult in good health.

This sequence joins TRBV19 and TRBJ1-6, with D perhaps TRBD1 (6 bases). The CDR3 length is 14 residues. Germline V gene lookup returns CDR1 LNHDA and CDR2 SQIVND (reference sequence). Trimming took 10 bases from V and 5 from J, leaving 15 bases between them. CDR3 bases: TGTGCCACCAGCCGAGGACAGAATAATTCACCCCTCCACTTT. Translating it yields CATSRGQNNSPLHF.

This chain links TRBV5-6 with TRBJ1-1; no clear D gene. The germline V gene has CDR1 SGHDT and CDR2 YYEEEE. This CDR3 is built from 15 residues. V was pared by 0 bases and J by 6 bases, with 15 bases between. CDR3 sequence reads: CASSLASDQPSEAFF. In DNA, the CDR3 is TGTGCCAGCAGCTTGGCCTCAGATCAGCCGTCTGAAGCTTTCTTT.

The chain links TRBV15 to TRBJ2-7, with D tentatively TRBD1 (5 bases). The germline V gene has CDR1 LNHNV and CDR2 YYDKDF (reference sequence). The CDR3 extends over 15 amino acids. V lost 0 bases and J lost 5, with 14 bases in between. CDR3: CATSRERRAVDEQYF. Here the CDR3 DNA reads TGTGCCACCAGCAGAGAACGCAGGGCGGTCGACGAGCAGTACTTC.

The J gene is TRBJ2-2, the V gene TRBV5-6, with 11 bases fitting TRBD2. The CDR3 extends over 19 amino acids. The junction had 15 bases not matched to a gene; V was cut back by 4 bases and J by 4 bases. The germline V gene encodes CDR1 SGHDT and CDR2 YYEEEE. CDR3 nucleotide sequence: TGTGCCAGCAGCCCGAAAGGGGTAGCGGGGGGGCCTGTCACCGGGGAGCTGTTTTTT. Protein product: CASSPKGVAGGPVTGELFF.

The genes are TRBV5-6 and TRBJ1-2; 9 bases map to TRBD1. The trim removed 5 bases at V and 9 bases at J, leaving 8 bases unmatched. The germline CDR1 and CDR2 sequences are SGHDT and YYEEEE. This CDR3 comprises 13 residues. CDR3 residues: CASSPGQGRRYTF. CDR3 in DNA: TGTGCCAGCAGTCCAGGACAGGGGCGACGCTACACCTTC.

The chain links TRBV9 to TRBJ2-2, with 10 nucleotides matching TRBD2. Unmatched junction bases numbered 3, after V lost 3 bases and J lost 4 bases. The V gene's germline CDR1 is SGDLS and CDR2 YYNGEE. CDR3 length: 15 amino acids. The CDR3, as DNA: TGTGCCAGCAGCGCGAGCGGGGGGGCCACCGGGGAGCTGTTTTTT. Translation: CASSASGGATGELFF.

In its sample, this clone was seen once. V gene TRBV6-5 combines with J gene TRBJ1-5; tentatively, D is TRBD1 (5 bases). Trimming pared 9 bases from V and 4 bases from J, leaving 10 bases between. Germline CDR1 and CDR2: MNHEY and SVGAGI. This CDR3 region has 12 residues. CDR3 protein: CASKTGNQPQHF. In nucleotides, the CDR3 is TGTGCCAGTAAAACAGGAAATCAGCCCCAGCATTTT.

V and J are TRBV15 and TRBJ2-7, with TRBD2 matching 8 bases. Germline values: CDR1 LNHNV, CDR2 YYDKDF (reference sequence). The ends lost 0 bases at V and 2 bases at J; junction bases unmatched: 3. CDR3 length equals 15 residues. The CDR3 loop reads CATSRELAATYEQYF. The DNA of the CDR3 is TGTGCCACCAGCAGAGAACTAGCGGCAACCTACGAGCAGTACTTC.

This clone has a single count. The rearrangement uses TRBV9 and TRBJ2-7; D is unresolved. CDR1 is SGDLS and CDR2 is YYNGEE in the germline V gene. There are 13 residues in the CDR3. Trimming shortened V by 0 bases and J by 5 bases, and 9 bases separated the two germline ends. The CDR3 nucleotides read TGTGCCAGCAGCGTAGCTCTTGCGGACGAGCAGTACTTC. Protein sequence: CASSVALADEQYF. The full variable domain, completed using reference TRBV9 and TRBJ2-7, is DSGVTQTPKHLITATGQRVTLRCSPRSGDLSVYWYQQSLDQGLQFLIQYYNGEERAKGNILERFSAQQFPDLHSELNLSSLELGDSALYFCASSVALADEQYFGPGTRLTVT.

This clone has a single count. The J gene is TRBJ2-2, the V gene TRBV5-1; 8 nucleotides line up with TRBD1. Germline V gives CDR1 SGHRS, CDR2 YFSETQ. The CDR3 runs 15 residues. After removal of 4 bases from V and 6 bases from J, the junction contained 8 bases not matched to a gene. CDR3 in amino acids: CASSRDRSGPGELFF. CDR3 DNA: TGCGCCAGCAGCAGGGACAGGAGTGGCCCCGGGGAGCTGTTTTTT.

The chain recombines TRBV18 with TRBJ2-7, with D tentatively TRBD2 (6 bases). This CDR3 spans 13 amino acids. V was cut by 3 bases and J by 3 bases, with 9 bases left in between. CDR1 is KGHSH and CDR2 is LQKENI in the germline V gene. The CDR3 spells CASSPPTSYEQYF. CDR3 in DNA: TGTGCCAGCTCACCTCCGACTAGCTACGAGCAGTACTTC.

The chain has TRBV28 and TRBJ2-7; D unresolved. This CDR3 has 14 amino acids. V was clipped by 6 bases and J by 2 bases, with 14 bases between them. CDR1 and CDR2 (germline): MDHEN, SYDVKM. In DNA, the CDR3 is TGTGCCAGCAGCCCCTTTGGCCCCACCTACGAGCAGTACTTC. Its translation: CASSPFGPTYEQYF.

The V gene is TRBV7-3, the J gene TRBJ2-2; D could derive from TRBD1 or TRBD2 (5 bases each). V lost 2 bases and J 7 bases, leaving 11 bases between the germline ends. The germline CDR1 and CDR2 sequences are SGHTA and FQGTGA. The CDR3 sequence is 14 residues long. DNA of the CDR3: TGTGCCAGCAGCTTACTGGGGACGGGCGGGGAGCTGTTTTTT. Its protein is CASSLLGTGGELFF.

V usage is TRBV24-1 and J usage is TRBJ2-1; D is undetermined. The CDR3 has 13 residues. V dropped 4 bases and J dropped 5 bases, with 8 bases sitting between them. Germline CDR1 reads KGHDR; CDR2 reads SFDVKD. DNA of the CDR3: TGTGCCACCAGTGACCCCCCCAACAATGAGCAGTTCTTC. Protein: CATSDPPNNEQFF.